The sequence of this T cell receptor (beta chain) was determined in a study of regulatory T cells in long-lasting Graves disease. Study overall: Newly diagnosed Graves' patients took antithyroid drugs under 3 months. Overall study findings and caveats: It was in persistent disease that TRBV28, TRBJ1-2 and TRBJ2-5 were favored.

Sample time point: newly diagnosed GD, antithyroid drugs for less than 3 months. PBMC-extracted RNA yielded the TCR library. Graves' disease diagnosis relied on American Thyroid Association guidelines. The authors built TCR beta libraries using iRepertoire HTBI primers and Arm-PCR of CDR3 regions. TCRdb called the multiplex PCR reads again in MiXCR, with one record for every CDR3 protein. The table has over 500,000 distinct CDR3 sequences, roughly 15% seen once. This CDR3 comprises 18 residues. Trimming took 3 bases from V and 2 from J, leaving 20 bases between them. Germline-derived CDR1 and CDR2 are MNHEY and SMNVEV (reference sequence). This clonotype was detected ten times or more. Its antigen is unknown. In addition, the sample was reused for a study of T cells in Graves' hyperthyroidism and ophthalmopathy. That report adds: Also found in blood were most expanded thyroid clonotypes above 0.001.

This receptor was obtained from a woman aged 30 to 39 with Graves disease. The specimen was peripheral blood mononuclear cells (PBMCs), collected at new diagnosis, from a patient treated with antithyroid drugs. The chain combines TRBV27 with TRBJ2-1, with no clear D. The CDR3 sequence is CASSFRATKLLTYNEQFF. The DNA of the CDR3 is TGTGCCAGCAGTTTTAGGGCTACTAAGCTCCTAACCTACAATGAGCAGTTCTTC.